These T cell receptor beta chains were read from a single sample in a study of T cell changes during pregnancy in multiple sclerosis. Sequencing used immunoSEQ multiplex PCR; TCRdb keeps in-frame clones, though not all of them. The sample holds 65,000 or so clones; about 90% are singletons and the top ten take roughly 2.1%. The specimen was peripheral blood, collected in the second trimester of pregnancy. The receptors originated from a female donor in good health, enrolled as a control in a pregnancy study. CDR3s include the opening cysteine and the closing phenylalanine or tryptophan. The D gene is left open where the match is weak. Part of the rows lack a size; the others show once, few, many or a class for expanded clones.

V gene	clone size	D gene	J gene	CDR3 DNA	CDR3 protein
TRBV7-6	.	.	TRBJ1-2	TGTGCCAGCAGCTCCTGGATGGGAGATGGCTACACCTTC	CASSSWMGDGYTF
TRBV5-6	.	.	TRBJ1-1	TGTGCCAGCAGCTTGCCAGGGCTGACTGAAGCTTTCTTT	CASSLPGLTEAFF
TRBV2	.	.	TRBJ2-5	TGTGCCAGCAGTGAGCCTGGGGGGGAGACCCAGTACTTC	CASSEPGGETQYF
TRBV5-5	.	TRBD2	TRBJ2-7	TGTGCCAGCAGCTCCCGGCCCAGCGGGAGGGAGTACTTC	CASSSRPSGREYF
TRBV28	.	.	TRBJ1-3	TGTGCCAGCAGTTTTCGTGGCCCGGGAAACACCATATATTTT	CASSFRGPGNTIYF
TRBV6-5	.	.	TRBJ1-1	TGTGCCAGCCAACCGGGGATTGGGGACACTGAAGCTTTCTTT	CASQPGIGDTEAFF
TRBV19	.	TRBD2	TRBJ2-1	TGTGCCAGTAGTATACTAGCGGGTATCGACAATGAGCAGTTCTTC	CASSILAGIDNEQFF
TRBV15	once	.	TRBJ1-5	TGTGCCACCAGCAGAGATTTGGGGGCCGGTCAGCCCCAGCATTTT	CATSRDLGAGQPQHF
TRBV19	.	TRBD1	TRBJ1-2	TGTGCCAGTACCCTGACAGGGGGCGCGGATGGCTACACCTTC	CASTLTGGADGYTF
TRBV7-9	.	.	TRBJ2-7	TGTGCCAGCAGCTCCCGCTATGAGCAGTACTTC	CASSSRYEQYF
TRBV2	few	.	TRBJ2-7	TGTGCCAGCAGTGCAGACTCCTACGAGCAGTACTTC	CASSADSYEQYF
TRBV5-1	.	TRBD1	TRBJ2-5	TGCGCCAGCAGCACACGAACAGGGGTCGAGACCCAGTACTTC	CASSTRTGVETQYF
TRBV15	.	TRBD2	TRBJ2-3	TGTGCCACCAGCAGAGATTGGGGACTGACTAGCGGGACCACAGATACGCAGTATTTT	CATSRDWGLTSGTTDTQYF
TRBV27	.	.	TRBJ2-7	TGTGCCAGCGGTTCATCGGGCGGGGACGAGCAGTACTTC	CASGSSGGDEQYF
TRBV18	.	.	TRBJ1-1	TGTGCCAGCTCAACACGGGCAGGGGTCACTGAAGCTTTCTTT	CASSTRAGVTEAFF
TRBV19	once	TRBD1	TRBJ1-1	TGTGCCAGTAGTATTAGGGCAGGGGGCTCACGGACTGATGAAGCTTTCTTT	CASSIRAGGSRTDEAFF
TRBV30	once	TRBD2	TRBJ2-1	TGTGCCTGGAGTGTAGTAGCGGGGGGGCGGAATGAGCAGTTCTTC	CAWSVVAGGRNEQFF
TRBV11-2	.	.	TRBJ2-7	TGTGCCAGCAGCTTAAGGGGTTACTACGAGCAGTACTTC	CASSLRGYYEQYF
TRBV19	.	.	TRBJ1-1	TGTGCCAGTAGTATACAAGGGGCGTCAGAAGCTTTCTTT	CASSIQGASEAFF
TRBV2	.	.	TRBJ1-4	TGTGCCAGCAGTAAAGACAGGAACAATGAAAAACTGTTTTTT	CASSKDRNNEKLFF
TRBV19	.	.	TRBJ1-2	TGTGCCAGTAGTATGGCGGGGAACGGCTACACCTTC	CASSMAGNGYTF
TRBV6-4	few	.	TRBJ2-2	TGTGCCAGCAGTGACTCAAGCTCGTCCGGGGAGCTGTTTTTT	CASSDSSSSGELFF
TRBV4-1	.	.	TRBJ1-4	TGCGCCAGCAGCCAAGGTCCGGGGGTTAACGAAAAACTGTTTTTT	CASSQGPGVNEKLFF
TRBV5-4	.	.	TRBJ1-2	TGTGCCAGCAGCTTGTCAACAGAGAACTATGGCTACACCTTC	CASSLSTENYGYTF
TRBV13	.	.	TRBJ1-1	TGTGCCAGCAGTATGAGGCGTATGAACACTGAAGCTTTCTTT	CASSMRRMNTEAFF
TRBV28	once	TRBD1	TRBJ2-7	TGTGCCAGCACCGAAGAGGGACAGGGGGACTACGAGCAGTACTTC	CASTEEGQGDYEQYF
TRBV28	.	TRBD2	TRBJ2-3	TGTGCCAGCACTCCCTCGGGCCCGAGCGGGAGACGGACAGATACGCAGTATTTT	CASTPSGPSGRRTDTQYF
TRBV5-6	.	.	TRBJ2-7	TGTGCCAGCAGCCCGAGACAAACCTACGAGCAGTACTTC	CASSPRQTYEQYF
TRBV6-4	.	TRBD2	TRBJ2-1	TGTGCCAGCACCGAGAGCGGGACTAGCAGTAAGTTCTTC	CASTESGTSSKFF
TRBV11-2	.	.	TRBJ1-2	TGTGCCAGCAGCCGGCGGGGTTACTATGGCTACACCTTC	CASSRRGYYGYTF
TRBV28	once	.	TRBJ1-1	TGTGCCAGCAGCCTCGGACAGCCCAATGCTGAAGCTTTCTTT	CASSLGQPNAEAFF
TRBV7-3	.	TRBD1	TRBJ2-7	TGTGCCAGGAGGGACAGGGGCGCCTACGAGCAGTACTTC	CARRDRGAYEQYF
TRBV28	.	TRBD2	TRBJ2-7	TGTGCCAGCAGTTCCCGGACTAGAAGCTACGAGCAGTACTTC	CASSSRTRSYEQYF
TRBV30	.	TRBD1	TRBJ1-3	TGTGCCTCGCCCGGGACAGGGGTTTTGAACACCATATATTTT	CASPGTGVLNTIYF
TRBV19	.	.	TRBJ2-7	TGTGCCAGTTCCCCTGGCCAGACCTACGAGCAGTACTTC	CASSPGQTYEQYF
TRBV2	.	TRBD2	TRBJ2-3	TGTGCCAGCAGTCCGACTAGCGGGAGTCGCACAGATACGCAGTATTTT	CASSPTSGSRTDTQYF
TRBV19	.	TRBD2	TRBJ2-1	TGTGCCAGTAGTAGCGGGAGTTTTAGCAATGAGCAGTTCTTC	CASSSGSFSNEQFF
TRBV7-8	.	.	TRBJ1-1	TGTGCCAGCAGCCCACTCCTCGGTCGGGGGGAAGACGCTGAAGCTTTCTTT	CASSPLLGRGEDAEAFF
TRBV6-1	.	.	TRBJ2-7	TGTGCCAGCAGCCCTCTAGGGGACGAGCAGTACTTC	CASSPLGDEQYF
TRBV7-2	.	TRBD1	TRBJ1-5	TGTGCCAGCAGCTTAGCCGGGGACAGGGGAGGCATTCAGCCCCAGCATTTT	CASSLAGDRGGIQPQHF
TRBV2	.	TRBD1	TRBJ2-7	TGTGCCAGCAGTGAAGCTGGGACAGGGCCCCAGGACGAGCAGTACTTC	CASSEAGTGPQDEQYF
TRBV28	once	TRBD2	TRBJ2-5	TGTGCCAGCAGTTGGAGCGGGAGTCAGCGAGAGACCCAGTACTTC	CASSWSGSQRETQYF
TRBV9	.	.	TRBJ2-1	TGTGCCAGCAGCGTAGAGTGGGGCCGGGCTGAGCAGTTCTTC	CASSVEWGRAEQFF
TRBV7-2	.	TRBD2	TRBJ2-1	TGTGCCAGCAGCGTCCTACTAGCGGGTTCCTACAATGAGCAGTTCTTC	CASSVLLAGSYNEQFF
TRBV7-6	.	TRBD1	TRBJ2-3	TGTGCCAGCAGCTTGACAGGGCCCGATACGCAGTATTTT	CASSLTGPDTQYF
TRBV21-1	.	.	TRBJ1-1	TGTGCCAGCAGCAAATCCACAGCTGAAGCTTTCTTT	CASSKSTAEAFF
TRBV14	once	TRBD2	TRBJ2-1	TGTGCCAGCAGCCAAGATTTAGTCCTAGCGGGTCATAATGAGCAGTTCTTC	CASSQDLVLAGHNEQFF
TRBV11-3	.	.	TRBJ2-5	TGTGCCAGCAGCTTAGCAGGGGTGGAGACCCAGTACTTC	CASSLAGVETQYF
TRBV11-3	.	.	TRBJ1-1	TGTGCCAGCAGCTTAGACACCAGTCATGGAGCTTTCTTT	CASSLDTSHGAFF
TRBV10-2	.	.	TRBJ1-4	TGCGCCAGCACTACAGGGTCGGATCGGGAAAAACTGTTTTTT	CASTTGSDREKLFF
TRBV29-1	.	.	TRBJ2-1	TGCAGCGTTAGCGCGAACTCCTACAATGAGCAGTTCTTC	CSVSANSYNEQFF
TRBV7-2	.	TRBD2	TRBJ2-2	TGTGCCAGCAGCTTATTGGGAGCGGGAGGGCCCGGGGAGCTGTTTTTT	CASSLLGAGGPGELFF